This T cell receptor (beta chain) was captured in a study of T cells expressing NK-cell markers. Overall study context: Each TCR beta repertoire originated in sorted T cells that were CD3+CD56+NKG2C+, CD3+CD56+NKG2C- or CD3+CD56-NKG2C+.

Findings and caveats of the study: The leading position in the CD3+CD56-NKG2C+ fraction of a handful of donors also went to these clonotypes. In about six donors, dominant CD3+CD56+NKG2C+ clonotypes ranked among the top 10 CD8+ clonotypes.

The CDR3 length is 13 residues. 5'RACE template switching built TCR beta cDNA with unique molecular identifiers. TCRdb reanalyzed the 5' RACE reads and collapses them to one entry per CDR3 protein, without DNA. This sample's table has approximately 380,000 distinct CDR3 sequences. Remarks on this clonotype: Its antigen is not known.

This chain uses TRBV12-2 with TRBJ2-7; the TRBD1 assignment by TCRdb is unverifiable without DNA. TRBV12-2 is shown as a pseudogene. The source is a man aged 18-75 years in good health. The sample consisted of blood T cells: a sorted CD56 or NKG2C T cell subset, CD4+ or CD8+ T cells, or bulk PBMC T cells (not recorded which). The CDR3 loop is CASLRQGRYEQYF.